These T cell receptor beta chains were read from a single sample in a study of early T cells in non-severe SARS-CoV-2 infection. TCRdb ran MiXCR on the 5' RACE reads and lists one entry per CDR3 protein. Of about 21,000 distinct CDR3 sequences in the sample, around 6% were seen once. Sequenced material: whole blood, taken at baseline. The receptor set was obtained from an adult who was a healthcare worker with PCR-confirmed SARS-CoV-2 infection or an uninfected control (not recorded which). The conserved cysteine and the conserved F or W are not part of the CDR3 here. A D gene is named only where the DNA matches it firmly.

>TRBV4-3|TRBD1|TRBJ1-4
ASSQRTGDFATNEKLF
>TRBV7-2|TRBD1|TRBJ2-7
ASSRDSFYEQY
>TRBV19|NA|TRBJ2-1
ASNMGTRGPYNEQF
>TRBV7-8|TRBD1|TRBJ2-5
ASRRKRGQVETQY
>TRBV19|TRBD1|TRBJ1-5
ASSIGGGQGMQPQH
>TRBV5-1|NA|TRBJ1-2
ASSLADRYNGYT
>TRBV7-9|NA|TRBJ2-7
ASSLGGGTDAYEQY
>TRBV12-3/TRBV12-4|TRBD1|TRBJ2-1
ASTTGTYNEQF
>TRBV6-4|TRBD2|TRBJ2-1
ASSDKLAGDNEQF
>TRBV7-8|TRBD1|TRBJ1-2
ASSKDRLTLREYGYT